The 30 T cell receptor beta chains presented below share a single source sample, sequenced in a study of blood T cell repertoires in COVID-19 (dated by TCRdb to about 2020). The library was built by means of the immunoSEQ multiplex PCR assay. Entries here come from immuneACCESS through TCRdb and include only in-frame sequences with V and J called. Some clones fail to appear in such tables; in the studies checked, an unresolved V gene covers under half of the shortfall, and the cause of the remainder is unknown. This sample gives roughly 59,000 clones in total; around 85% of them show up just once. The ten largest clones add up to around 10% of the sample. Sequences were obtained from peripheral blood. The receptors come from a human donor in a cohort sampled during active COVID-19.

Here the CDR3 reads CATSKLTGELFF. The CDR3 coding sequence is TGTGCCACCAGCAAGCTTACCGGGGAGCTGTTTTTT. J is TRBJ2-2 and V is TRBV15, with D hard to call. This CDR3 region has 12 residues. Germline V gene lookup returns CDR1 LNHNV and CDR2 YYDKDF (reference sequence). V dropped 4 bases and J dropped 5 bases, with 5 bases sitting between them.

J is TRBJ1-1 and V is TRBV27; maybe TRBD1 (6 bases). Trimming took 4 bases from V and 7 from J, leaving 19 bases between them. CDR1 is MNHEY and CDR2 is SMNVEV in the germline V gene (reference sequence). This CDR3 contains 15 residues. The CDR3 protein is CASSSQGWGGDEAFF. The CDR3 DNA reads TGTGCCAGCAGTTCCCAGGGGTGGGGGGGCGATGAAGCTTTCTTT.

This rearrangement joins TRBV5-1 to TRBJ2-1; D is undetermined. This CDR3 spans 14 amino acids. Germline assignment: CDR1 SGHRS and CDR2 YFSETQ. Trimming stripped 0 bases from V and 8 bases from J, with 12 bases between. The CDR3 loop is CASSLDDILDEQFF. In DNA form, the CDR3 reads TGCGCCAGCAGCTTGGACGACATCCTGGATGAGCAGTTCTTC.

The chain is built from TRBV3-1 (or the pseudogene TRBV3-2) and TRBJ2-7; D unresolved. Trimming removed 0 bases from V and 6 bases from J, with 9 bases in between. The CDR3 spans 13 residues. The germline CDR1 and CDR2 sequences are LGHDT and YNNKEL (reference sequence). The CDR3 bases are TGTGCCAGCAGCCAAGACCCTAGTCGCGAGCAGTACTTC. Protein sequence: CASSQDPSREQYF.

CDR3 DNA sequence: TGTGCCAGCAGCTTTATGACAGGCGACTACGAGCAGTACTTC. Translation: CASSFMTGDYEQYF. This chain connects TRBV5-5 to TRBJ2-7, with D tentatively TRBD1 (6 bases). This CDR3 region has 14 residues. The ends were cut back, 2 bases at V and 3 bases at J, with 12 bases in the middle. In germline, CDR1 is SGHKS, CDR2 YYEKEE (reference sequence).

The V gene is TRBV4-2, the J gene TRBJ1-5; the D is unclear. The V gene's germline CDR1 is LGHNA and CDR2 YNFKEQ. The CDR3 runs 14 residues. V dropped 1 base and J dropped 6 bases, with 10 bases sitting between them. The CDR3 sequence is CASSQGGVGQPQHF. CDR3 coding DNA: TGTGCCAGCAGCCAAGGGGGAGTGGGTCAGCCCCAGCATTTT.

V gene TRBV3-1 (or the pseudogene TRBV3-2) combines with J gene TRBJ2-7, with TRBD2 matching 7 bases. J lost 3 bases, V lost 5 bases, and 13 bases had no gene match. The germline gives CDR1 LGHDT, CDR2 YNNKEL (reference sequence). The CDR3 totals 16 residues. The DNA of the CDR3 is TGTGCCAGCAGCTACATAACTAGCGCGAAACGCTACGAGCAGTACTTC. Protein: CASSYITSAKRYEQYF.

The chain is built from TRBV7-2 and TRBJ1-4; D uncertain. Trimming took off 5 bases at V and 7 bases at J, with 11 bases between the two ends. This CDR3 comprises 13 residues. Germline V gene data show CDR1 as SGHTA and CDR2 as FQGNSA. The CDR3 DNA is TGTGCCAGCAGCGAACATCTTGGTGAAAAACTGTTTTTT. It specifies CASSEHLGEKLFF.

The V call is TRBV7-8, the J call TRBJ2-1, with 7 bases aligning to TRBD1. Germline V gene sequence: CDR1 SGHVS, CDR2 FQNEAQ. Trimming removed 4 bases from V and 5 bases from J; junction bases left unmatched: 8. The CDR3 spans 15 residues. CDR3 sequence: CASSYQTGRNNEQFF. Here the CDR3 DNA reads TGTGCCAGCAGCTATCAGACAGGGCGGAACAATGAGCAGTTCTTC.

The chain carries TRBV7-9 and TRBJ2-1, with a possible D match to TRBD2 (6 bases). From germline, CDR1 is SEHNR and CDR2 FQNEAQ (reference sequence). This CDR3 is built from 15 residues. V was pared by 5 bases and J by 6 bases, with 17 bases between. The CDR3 protein is CASSTGTDGINEQFF. The CDR3 nucleotides are TGTGCCAGCAGCACGGGGACTGATGGGATCAATGAGCAGTTCTTC. The complete variable domain, with remaining parts taken from reference TRBV7-9 and TRBJ2-1, reads DTGVSQNPRHKITKRGQNVTFRCDPISEHNRLYWYRQTLGQGPEFLTYFQNEAQLEKSRLLSDRFSAERPKGSFSTLEIQRTEQGDSAMYLCASSTGTDGINEQFFGPGTRLTVL.

The chain combines TRBV14 with TRBJ2-4; TRBD2 matches 10 bases. The junction had 11 bases not matched to a gene; V was cut back by 0 bases and J by 0 bases. The CDR3 is 20 residues long. Germline V gene sequence: CDR1 SGHDN, CDR2 FVKESK. The chain's CDR3 is CASSQDSGRVLNLAKNIQYF. The CDR3 DNA reads as TGTGCCAGCAGCCAAGACAGCGGGAGGGTACTCAATTTAGCCAAAAACATTCAGTACTTC. Together with reference TRBV14 and TRBJ2-4, the CDR3 gives the full variable domain: EAGVTQFPSHSVIEKGQTVTLRCDPISGHDNLYWYRRVMGKEIKFLLHFVKESKQDESGMPNNRFLAERTGGTYSTLKVQPAELEDSGVYFCASSQDSGRVLNLAKNIQYFGAGTRLSVL.

This rearrangement joins TRBV4-2 to TRBJ1-5, with D possibly matching TRBD1 (5 bases). Trimming took 1 base from V and 1 from J, leaving 11 bases between them. Per germline, CDR1 LGHNA and CDR2 YNFKEQ. CDR3 size: 16 residues. The CDR3 sequence is CASSQGGTESNQPQHF. The CDR3 DNA reads as TGTGCCAGCAGCCAAGGCGGGACGGAAAGCAATCAGCCCCAGCATTTT.

This clone was observed a few times. V and J are TRBV30 and TRBJ1-2; D possibly corresponds to TRBD1 (6 bases). Germline V gene data show CDR1 as GTSNPN and CDR2 as SVGIG (reference sequence). Trimming removed 0 bases from V and 5 bases from J, with 13 bases in between. This CDR3 has 14 residues. Here the CDR3 reads CAWSVEGVRYGYTF. The CDR3 bases are TGTGCCTGGAGTGTAGAGGGGGTTCGGTATGGCTACACCTTC.

This rearrangement joins TRBV28 to TRBJ2-7; 14 bases align to TRBD2. J lost 1 base, V lost 2 bases, and 7 bases had no gene match. CDR3 length: 18 amino acids. Per germline, CDR1 MDHEN and CDR2 SYDVKM. The CDR3 loop reads CASSLPGLAGGVSYEQYF. The CDR3 DNA is TGTGCCAGCAGTTTACCCGGACTAGCGGGAGGAGTTTCCTACGAGCAGTACTTC.

This clone occurred once. The chain joins TRBV5-5 to TRBJ2-2; 9 positions match TRBD2. The CDR3 is 15 residues long. V dropped 6 bases and J dropped 5; count of bases not matched to a gene: 8. Germline CDR1 is SGHKS and CDR2 is YYEKEE (reference sequence). CDR3: CASMERAGGTGELFF. CDR3 DNA sequence: TGTGCCAGCATGGAACGGGCGGGAGGGACCGGGGAGCTGTTTTTT.

The CDR3 coding sequence is TGTGCCAGTAGTGACCGGGGGTCAAACGGGGATGGCTACACCTTC. Translating it yields CASSDRGSNGDGYTF. The chain joins TRBV19 to TRBJ1-2, with D perhaps matching TRBD1 (5 bases). The CDR3 runs 15 residues. V was shortened by 5 bases and J by 6 bases, with 19 bases between the two germline ends. The germline V gene has CDR1 LNHDA and CDR2 SQIVND (reference sequence).

This sequence joins TRBV6-5 and TRBJ2-7, with D tentatively TRBD1 (5 bases). The CDR3 has 15 amino acids. The ends were cut back, 2 bases at V and 5 bases at J, with 16 bases in the middle. In germline, CDR1 is MNHEY, CDR2 SVGAGI. CDR3 nucleotide sequence: TGTGCCAGCAGTTACCGAGGACAATCGAACAACGAGCAGTACTTC. It codes for CASSYRGQSNNEQYF.

The chain uses TRBV10-2 and TRBJ2-1, with D possibly being TRBD2 (5 bases). The CDR3 is 14 residues long. The V and J ends lost 4 bases and 0 bases respectively, with 7 bases between them. Germline CDR1 reads WSHSY; CDR2 reads SAAADI. CDR3 protein: CASSVGSSYNEQFF. The CDR3 coding sequence is TGCGCCAGCAGTGTGGGGAGCTCCTACAATGAGCAGTTCTTC.

This chain uses TRBV7-2 with TRBJ2-7; 8 bases agree with TRBD2. The CDR3 spans 14 residues. Germline V gene data show CDR1 as SGHTA and CDR2 as FQGNSA. V was pared by 5 bases and J by 0 bases, with 3 bases of the junction left unmatched. The CDR3 loop is CASSSSGNSYEQYF. Written as DNA, the CDR3 is TGTGCCAGCAGCAGTAGCGGGAACTCCTACGAGCAGTACTTC. The whole variable domain, filled in from reference TRBV7-2 and TRBJ2-7, reads GAGVSQSPSNKVTEKGKDVELRCDPISGHTALYWYRQSLGQGLEFLIYFQGNSAPDKSGLPSDRFSAERTGGSVSTLTIQRTQQEDSAVYLCASSSSGNSYEQYFGPGTRLTVT.

The count of this clone is one. The V call is TRBV5-1, the J call TRBJ1-1, with a weak D call TRBD1 (5 bases). CDR3 length: 15 residues. Between the trimmed V and J ends, which lost 4 bases and 4 bases, there was a span of 17 bases. CDR1 is SGHRS, CDR2 YFSETQ, per germline. CDR3 region: CASSPYGDSGTEAFF. The CDR3 DNA is TGCGCCAGCAGCCCATATGGGGACTCGGGCACTGAAGCTTTCTTT.

The chain joins TRBV5-1 to TRBJ2-2; D remains ambiguous. In germline, CDR1 is SGHRS, CDR2 YFSETQ. Trimming stripped 4 bases from V and 4 bases from J, with 17 bases between. The CDR3 totals 16 residues. CDR3 sequence reads: CASSPWSTLGTGELFF. CDR3 nucleotides: TGCGCCAGCAGCCCCTGGTCCACGCTCGGCACCGGGGAGCTGTTTTTT.

The sample holds one count of this clone. The CDR3 DNA is TGTGCCAGCTCACCGGGACAGGTCGACTCTGGAAACACCATATATTTT. Its protein is CASSPGQVDSGNTIYF. The rearrangement uses TRBV18 and TRBJ1-3; 8 bases are a match to TRBD1. This CDR3 region has 16 residues. J was trimmed by 0 bases and V by 3 bases; bases with no gene match: 4. Germline V gene data show CDR1 as KGHSH and CDR2 as LQKENI.

This clone was counted between two and nine times. This sequence joins TRBV6-5 and TRBJ2-7; 7 bases map to TRBD1. The CDR3 is 15 residues long. Trimming took 0 bases from V and 0 from J; bases not matched to a gene: 2. Germline V lookup: CDR1 MNHEY, CDR2 SVGAGI. This CDR3 reads CASSYSGQLSYEQYF. The DNA of the CDR3 is TGTGCCAGCAGTTACTCGGGACAGCTCTCCTACGAGCAGTACTTC.

The V call is TRBV10-1, the J call TRBJ2-1, with 12 bases aligning to TRBD2. The germline V gene has CDR1 WNHNN and CDR2 SYGVQD (reference sequence). CDR3 length: 18 residues. The junction had 9 bases not matched to a gene; V was cut back by 0 bases and J by 6 bases. The CDR3: CASSESGLAGGVGNEQFF. CDR3 nucleotides: TGCGCCAGCAGTGAGTCGGGCCTAGCGGGAGGGGTGGGCAATGAGCAGTTCTTC.

V usage is TRBV24-1 and J usage is TRBJ1-6, with TRBD1 as a possible D gene (5 bases). This CDR3 has 16 amino acids. Germline CDR1 reads KGHDR; CDR2 reads SFDVKD. Trimming shortened V by 12 bases and J by 8 bases, and 25 bases separated the two germline ends. The CDR3 here is CAPGEGSPLVDSPLHF. CDR3 sequence (DNA): TGTGCCCCGGGGGAGGGCTCCCCTCTGGTGGATTCACCCCTCCACTTT.

The genes are TRBV7-2 and TRBJ2-7; 11 bases are a match to TRBD1. V lost 6 bases to trimming and J lost 3 bases; unmatched junction nucleotides: 7. This CDR3 is built from 15 residues. Germline V gives CDR1 SGHTA, CDR2 FQGNSA. The CDR3: CASRPGQGAIYEQYF. The CDR3 bases are TGTGCCAGCAGACCCGGACAGGGGGCGATCTACGAGCAGTACTTC. The variable domain in full, with the rest retrieved from reference TRBV7-2 and TRBJ2-7, is GAGVSQSPSNKVTEKGKDVELRCDPISGHTALYWYRQSLGQGLEFLIYFQGNSAPDKSGLPSDRFSAERTGGSVSTLTIQRTQQEDSAVYLCASRPGQGAIYEQYFGPGTRLTVT.

The CDR3 sequence is CASSQGVAGGSTDTQYF. The CDR3 bases are TGTGCCAGCAGCCAAGGAGTAGCGGGAGGTTCCACAGATACGCAGTATTTT. The V call is TRBV4-2, the J call TRBJ2-3; 10 bases match TRBD2. V lost 1 base, J lost 2 bases, and 6 bases stayed unmatched. CDR1 is LGHNA, CDR2 YNFKEQ, per germline. The CDR3 totals 17 residues.

The chain links TRBV29-1 to TRBJ1-1; D unresolved. CDR3 size: 14 residues. Between the trimmed V and J ends, which lost 6 bases and 1 base, there was a span of 15 bases. Germline CDR1 is SQVTM and CDR2 is ANQGSEA. The CDR3 DNA reads as TGCAGCGTCTCCACCCGACTCACGAACACTGAAGCTTTCTTT. Translating gives CSVSTRLTNTEAFF. Combining the CDR3 with reference TRBV29-1 and TRBJ1-1 gives the whole variable domain SAVISQKPSRDICQRGTSLTIQCQVDSQVTMMFWYRQQPGQSLTLIATANQGSEATYESGFVIDKFPISRPNLTFSTLTVSNMSPEDSSIYLCSVSTRLTNTEAFFGQGTRLTVV.

The V gene is TRBV2, the J gene TRBJ1-2, with 9 bases matching TRBD1. This CDR3 is built from 14 residues. CDR1 is SNHLY and CDR2 is FYNNEI in the germline V gene. Trimming took 6 bases from V and 8 from J; bases not matched to a gene: 10. CDR3 loop: CASRAGQGTGGYTF. In DNA form, the CDR3 reads TGTGCCAGCAGGGCCGGACAGGGGACGGGGGGCTACACCTTC.

This clone was observed once. The chain combines TRBV24-1 with TRBJ2-6, with 8 bases identical to TRBD1. The germline V gene has CDR1 KGHDR and CDR2 SFDVKD. The CDR3 covers 17 residues. V lost 3 bases and J lost 5; bases outside the gene matches: 8. In DNA form, the CDR3 reads TGTGCCACCAGTGATCCGAGACAGGGGAAGCGGGCCAACGTCCTGACTTTC. This encodes CATSDPRQGKRANVLTF.